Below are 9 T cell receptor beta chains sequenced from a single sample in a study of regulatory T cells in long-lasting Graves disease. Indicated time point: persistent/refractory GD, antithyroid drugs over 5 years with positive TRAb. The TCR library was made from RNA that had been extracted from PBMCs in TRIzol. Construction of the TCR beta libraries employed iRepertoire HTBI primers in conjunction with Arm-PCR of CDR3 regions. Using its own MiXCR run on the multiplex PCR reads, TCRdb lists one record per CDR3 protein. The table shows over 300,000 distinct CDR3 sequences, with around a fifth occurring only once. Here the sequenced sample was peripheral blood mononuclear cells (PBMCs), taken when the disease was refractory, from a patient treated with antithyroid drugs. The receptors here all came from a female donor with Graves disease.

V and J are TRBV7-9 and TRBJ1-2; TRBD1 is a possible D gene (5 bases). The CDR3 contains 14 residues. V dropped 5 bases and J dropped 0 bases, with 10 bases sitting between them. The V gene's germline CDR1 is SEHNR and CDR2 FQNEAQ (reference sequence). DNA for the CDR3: TGTGCCAGCAGCGCGGGGGGATCTAACTATGGCTACACCTTC. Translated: CASSAGGSNYGYTF.

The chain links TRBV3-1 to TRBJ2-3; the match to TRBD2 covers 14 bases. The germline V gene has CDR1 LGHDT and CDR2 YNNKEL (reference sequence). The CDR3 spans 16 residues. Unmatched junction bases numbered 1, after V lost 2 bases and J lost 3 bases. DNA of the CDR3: TGTGCCAGCAGCCAATGGACTAGCGGGGGGACAGATACGCAGTATTTT. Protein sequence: CASSQWTSGGTDTQYF.

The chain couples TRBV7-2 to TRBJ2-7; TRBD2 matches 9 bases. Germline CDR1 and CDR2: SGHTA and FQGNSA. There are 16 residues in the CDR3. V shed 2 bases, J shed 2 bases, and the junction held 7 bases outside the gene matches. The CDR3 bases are TGTGCCAGCAGCTTAAATAGGTTAGCGGGGGCCTACGAGCAGTACTTC. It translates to CASSLNRLAGAYEQYF.

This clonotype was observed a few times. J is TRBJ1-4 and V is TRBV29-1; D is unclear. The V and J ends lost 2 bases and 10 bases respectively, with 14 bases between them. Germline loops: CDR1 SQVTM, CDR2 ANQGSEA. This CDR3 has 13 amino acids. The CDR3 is CSVERDGQRKLFF. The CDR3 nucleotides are TGCAGCGTTGAAAGAGACGGCCAGAGAAAACTGTTTTTT.

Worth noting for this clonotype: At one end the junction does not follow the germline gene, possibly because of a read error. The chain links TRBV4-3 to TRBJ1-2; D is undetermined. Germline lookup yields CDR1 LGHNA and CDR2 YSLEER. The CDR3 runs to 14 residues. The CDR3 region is CASNQDFKNYGYTF. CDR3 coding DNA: TGCGCCAGCAACCAAGATTTCAAGAACTATGGCTACACCTTC.

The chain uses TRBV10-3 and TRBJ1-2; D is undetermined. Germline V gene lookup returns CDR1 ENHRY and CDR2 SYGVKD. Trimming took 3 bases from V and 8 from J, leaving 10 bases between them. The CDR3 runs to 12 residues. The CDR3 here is CAISDSAAGYTF. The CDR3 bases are TGTGCCATCAGTGACAGCGCAGCAGGCTACACCTTC.

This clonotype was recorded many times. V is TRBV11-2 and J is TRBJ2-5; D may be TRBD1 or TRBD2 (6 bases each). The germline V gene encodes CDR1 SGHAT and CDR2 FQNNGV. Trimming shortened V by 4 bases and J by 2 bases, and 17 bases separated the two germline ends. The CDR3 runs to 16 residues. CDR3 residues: CASSSGGSGLQETQYF. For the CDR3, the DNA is TGTGCCAGCAGCTCCGGGGGCAGCGGGCTACAAGAGACCCAGTACTTC.

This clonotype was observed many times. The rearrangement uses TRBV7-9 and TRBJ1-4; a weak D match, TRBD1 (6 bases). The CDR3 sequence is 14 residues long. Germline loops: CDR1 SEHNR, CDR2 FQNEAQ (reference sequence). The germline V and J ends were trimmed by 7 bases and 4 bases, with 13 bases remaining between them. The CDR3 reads CASTTGQINEKLFF. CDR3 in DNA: TGTGCCAGCACCACAGGGCAGATTAATGAAAAACTGTTTTTT.

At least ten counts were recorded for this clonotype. The CDR3 reads CSAKTSGSEMETQYF. CDR3 DNA sequence: TGCAGTGCGAAGACTAGCGGGAGTGAAATGGAGACCCAGTACTTC. V gene TRBV20-1 combines with J gene TRBJ2-5; 12 bases align to TRBD2. The length of the CDR3 is 15 residues. Germline CDR1 DFQATT, CDR2 SNEGSKA (reference sequence). V shed 6 bases, J shed 5 bases, and the junction held 10 bases outside the gene matches.